This is a list of T cell receptor beta chains from one sample in a study of graft-versus-host responses after intestinal transplantation. Their antigens remain unidentified. TCRdb's copy holds only in-frame clones and misses some; the assay was immunoSEQ multiplex PCR. The table records about 81,000 clones, approximately 89% of them present only once. The sequencing used unstimulated CD4+ T cells sorted from spleen or lymph node cells, collected before transplant. The receptor source for this set is a human donor who was the organ donor for an intestinal transplant. The CDR3 runs from the conserved cysteine through the conserved F or W.

TRBV11-3	CASSPNRGTSPLHF
TRBV6-6	CASRKRGGSNQPQHF
TRBV2	CASRPDSDYGYTF
TRBV12-5	CASGSGLAEGYEQYF
TRBV28	CASSSGEGRKRKQYF
TRBV11-2	CASSRGDRASGANVLTF
TRBV7-9	CASSIPRERRDGQETQYF
TRBV30	CAWSVRRTVSGNTIYF
TRBV7-9	CASSLVGRGETQYF
TRBV5-4	CASSRPTDTQYF
TRBV29-1	CSVARGTDYGYTF
TRBV2	CASSYRDRGLISGNTIYF
TRBV6-6	CASSYSTGGYGYTF
TRBV6-5	CASSYSRVGEKLFF
TRBV11-2	CASSLDGTSNEKLFF
TRBV2	CASSYTSAGELFF
TRBV19	CASSIEGLEWGNEQFF
TRBV11-2	CASSSRDRVNTEAFF
TRBV10-3	CAIRNSGGQALNTEAFF
TRBV19	CASSIRTNLASGRYQRTGELFF
TRBV30	CAWSGGRTVNTEAFF
TRBV28	CASSLSGTSNQPQHF
TRBV5-1	CASSSWTGSNTEAFF
TRBV13	CASSSTRQGASGNTIYF
TRBV5-6	CASSHRQLSEQYF
TRBV28	CASSSPGTGNTEAFF
TRBV7-6	CASSLAAGMQETQYF
TRBV28	CASSLPLVGADTQYF
TRBV5-4	CASSFLRGGTDEQFF
TRBV10-2	CASSEIADTQYF
TRBV7-9	CASSSMRLAATDTQYF
TRBV6-6	CASSYGGGVYQETQYF
TRBV27	CASKTVSGANVLTF
TRBV10-3	CAISGLAGADTQYF
TRBV29-1	CSAQLVAGDSPLHF
TRBV4-1	CASSQDLGARTEAFF
TRBV4-2	CASSPHRDNEQFF
TRBV15	CATSTDRVSGSSHEQFF
TRBV6-1	CASSEIGTLSYNEQFF
TRBV7-3	CASSPLAGFYNEQFF
TRBV28	CATRAGDSMYLAKNIQYF